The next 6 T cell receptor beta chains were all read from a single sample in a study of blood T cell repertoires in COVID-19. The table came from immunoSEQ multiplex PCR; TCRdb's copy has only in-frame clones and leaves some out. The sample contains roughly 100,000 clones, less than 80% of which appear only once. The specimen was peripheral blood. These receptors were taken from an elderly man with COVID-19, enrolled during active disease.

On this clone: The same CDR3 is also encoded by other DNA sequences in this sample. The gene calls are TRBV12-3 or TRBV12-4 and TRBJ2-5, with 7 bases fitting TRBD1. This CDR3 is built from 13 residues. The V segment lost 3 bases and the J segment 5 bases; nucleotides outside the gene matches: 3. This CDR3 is CASSLGQQETQYF. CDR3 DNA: TGTGCCAGCAGTTTGGGACAGCAGGAGACCCAGTACTTC.

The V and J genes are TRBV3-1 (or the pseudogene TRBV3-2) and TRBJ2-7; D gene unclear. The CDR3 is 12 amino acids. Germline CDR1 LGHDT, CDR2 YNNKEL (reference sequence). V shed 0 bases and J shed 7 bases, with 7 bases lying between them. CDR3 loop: CASSQDRREQYF. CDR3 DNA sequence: TGTGCCAGCAGCCAAGATCGGAGAGAGCAGTACTTC.

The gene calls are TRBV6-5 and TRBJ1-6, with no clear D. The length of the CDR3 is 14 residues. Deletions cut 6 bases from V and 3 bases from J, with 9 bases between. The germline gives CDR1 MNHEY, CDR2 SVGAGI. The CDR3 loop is CASRSGSYNSPLHF. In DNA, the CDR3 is TGTGCCAGCAGATCCGGGAGCTATAATTCACCCCTCCACTTT.

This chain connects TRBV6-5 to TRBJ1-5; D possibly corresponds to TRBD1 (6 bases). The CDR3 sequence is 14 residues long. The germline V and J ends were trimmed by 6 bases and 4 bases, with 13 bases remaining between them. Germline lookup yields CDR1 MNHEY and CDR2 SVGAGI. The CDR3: CASRHRDQNQPQHF. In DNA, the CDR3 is TGTGCCAGCAGGCACAGGGACCAAAATCAGCCCCAGCATTTT.

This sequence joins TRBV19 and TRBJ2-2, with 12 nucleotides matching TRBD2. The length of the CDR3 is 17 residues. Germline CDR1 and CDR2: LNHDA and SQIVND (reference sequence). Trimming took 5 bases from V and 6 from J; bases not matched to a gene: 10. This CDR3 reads CASSAHPTSGSPGELFF. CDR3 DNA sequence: TGTGCCAGTAGTGCCCACCCGACTAGCGGGAGCCCCGGGGAGCTGTTTTTT.

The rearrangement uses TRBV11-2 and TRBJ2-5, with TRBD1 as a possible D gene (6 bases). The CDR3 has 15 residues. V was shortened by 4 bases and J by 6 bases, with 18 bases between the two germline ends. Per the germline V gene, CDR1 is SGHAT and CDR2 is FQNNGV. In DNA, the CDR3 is TGTGCCAGCAGCTACCTTCAGGGGAGCGGTCAGACCCAGTACTTC. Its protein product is CASSYLQGSGQTQYF.